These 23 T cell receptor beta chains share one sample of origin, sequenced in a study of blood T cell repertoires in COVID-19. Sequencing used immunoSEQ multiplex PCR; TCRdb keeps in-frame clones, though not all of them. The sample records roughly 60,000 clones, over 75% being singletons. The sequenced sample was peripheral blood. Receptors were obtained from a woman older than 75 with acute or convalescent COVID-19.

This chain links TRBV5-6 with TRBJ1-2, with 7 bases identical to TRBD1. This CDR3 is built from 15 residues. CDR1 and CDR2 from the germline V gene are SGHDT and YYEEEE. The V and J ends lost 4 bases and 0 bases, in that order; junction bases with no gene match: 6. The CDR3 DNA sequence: TGTGCCAGCAGCGCGGGACAGTCCCCTAACTATGGCTACACCTTC. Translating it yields CASSAGQSPNYGYTF. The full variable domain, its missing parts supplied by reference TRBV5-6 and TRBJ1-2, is DAGVTQSPTHLIKTRGQQVTLRCSPKSGHDTVSWYQQALGQGPQFIFQYYEEEERQRGNFPDRFSGHQFPNYSSELNVNALLLGDSALYLCASSAGQSPNYGYTFGSGTRLTVV.

The CDR3 coding sequence is TGTGCCAGTAGTATAGGTCGGATAAGCGGAGAGACCCAGTACTTC. Protein: CASSIGRISGETQYF. The chain links TRBV19 to TRBJ2-5; D perhaps matches TRBD2 (5 bases). CDR1 is LNHDA, CDR2 SQIVND, per germline (reference sequence). V was clipped by 1 base and J by 4 bases, with 13 bases between them. CDR3 length equals 15 residues. Complete variable domain (other parts from reference TRBV19 and TRBJ2-5): DGGITQSPKYLFRKEGQNVTLSCEQNLNHDAMYWYRQDPGQGLRLIYYSQIVNDFQKGDIAEGYSVSREKKESFPLTVTSAQKNPTAFYLCASSIGRISGETQYFGPGTRLLVL.

The CDR3 DNA sequence: TGTGCCAGCAGTTTACCCGGACAGACAGAGCAGTACTTC. Translation gives CASSLPGQTEQYF. The chain combines TRBV27 with TRBJ2-7, with D possibly matching TRBD1 (6 bases). This CDR3 is built from 13 residues. Germline V gene data show CDR1 as MNHEY and CDR2 as SMNVEV (reference sequence). The ends were cut back, 2 bases at V and 7 bases at J, with 12 bases in the middle.

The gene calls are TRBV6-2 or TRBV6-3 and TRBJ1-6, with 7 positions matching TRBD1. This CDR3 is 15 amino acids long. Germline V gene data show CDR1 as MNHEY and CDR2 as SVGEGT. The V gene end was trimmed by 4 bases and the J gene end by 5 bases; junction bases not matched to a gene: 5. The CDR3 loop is CASSSSGTDNSPLHF. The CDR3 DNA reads TGTGCCAGCAGTTCCTCCGGGACAGATAATTCACCCCTCCACTTT.

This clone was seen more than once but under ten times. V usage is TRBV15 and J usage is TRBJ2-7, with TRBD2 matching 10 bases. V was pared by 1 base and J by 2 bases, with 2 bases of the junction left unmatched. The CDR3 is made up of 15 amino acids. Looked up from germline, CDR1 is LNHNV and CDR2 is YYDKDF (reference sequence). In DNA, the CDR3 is TGTGCCACCAGCAGAGGGACTAGCGGACCCTACGAGCAGTACTTC. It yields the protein CATSRGTSGPYEQYF. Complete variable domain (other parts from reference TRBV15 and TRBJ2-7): DAMVIQNPRYQVTQFGKPVTLSCSQTLNHNVMYWYQQKSSQAPKLLFHYYDKDFNNEADTPDNFQSRRPNTSFCFLDIRSPGLGDTAMYLCATSRGTSGPYEQYFGPGTRLTVT.

The CDR3 DNA follows: TGTGCCACCCAAACACCTTACAATGAGCAGTTCTTC. It translates to CATQTPYNEQFF. The chain carries TRBV15 and TRBJ2-1; unclear D gene. The length of the CDR3 is 12 residues. Germline V lookup: CDR1 LNHNV, CDR2 YYDKDF (reference sequence). The germline V and J ends were trimmed by 8 bases and 4 bases, with 9 bases remaining between them.

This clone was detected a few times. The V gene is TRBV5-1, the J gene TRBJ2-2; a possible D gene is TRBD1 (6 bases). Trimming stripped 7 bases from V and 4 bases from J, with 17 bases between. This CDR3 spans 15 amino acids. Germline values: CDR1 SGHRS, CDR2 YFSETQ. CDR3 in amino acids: CASRTQGGGTGELFF. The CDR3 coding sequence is TGCGCCAGCCGGACACAGGGCGGCGGCACCGGGGAGCTGTTTTTT.

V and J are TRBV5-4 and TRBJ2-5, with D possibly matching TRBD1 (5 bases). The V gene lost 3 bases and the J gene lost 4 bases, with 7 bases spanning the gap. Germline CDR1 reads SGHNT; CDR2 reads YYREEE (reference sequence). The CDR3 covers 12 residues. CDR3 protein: CASSSGSETQYF. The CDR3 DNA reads TGTGCCAGCAGCTCAGGGTCAGAGACCCAGTACTTC.

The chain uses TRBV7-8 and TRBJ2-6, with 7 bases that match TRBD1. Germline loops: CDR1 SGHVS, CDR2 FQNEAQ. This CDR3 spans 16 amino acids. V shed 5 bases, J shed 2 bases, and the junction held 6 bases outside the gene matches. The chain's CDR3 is CASSLTGLTGANVLTF. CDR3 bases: TGTGCCAGCAGCCTGACAGGGCTAACTGGGGCCAACGTCCTGACTTTC.

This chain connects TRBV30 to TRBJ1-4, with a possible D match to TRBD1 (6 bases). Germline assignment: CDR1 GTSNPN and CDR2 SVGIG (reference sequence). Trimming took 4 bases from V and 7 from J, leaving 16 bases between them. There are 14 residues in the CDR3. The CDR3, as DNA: TGTGCCTGGACGAGGGGGGGGACGGGTGAAAAACTGTTTTTT. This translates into CAWTRGGTGEKLFF.

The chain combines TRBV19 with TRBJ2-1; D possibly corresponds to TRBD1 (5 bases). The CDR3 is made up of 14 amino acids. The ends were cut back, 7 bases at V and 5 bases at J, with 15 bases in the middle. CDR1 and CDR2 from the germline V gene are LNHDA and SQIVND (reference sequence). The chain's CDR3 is CASTLRQGHNEQFF. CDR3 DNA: TGTGCCAGTACCCTAAGGCAGGGCCACAATGAGCAGTTCTTC.

The CDR3: CASRHRDRGVHEQYF. The CDR3 DNA sequence: TGTGCCAGCAGGCACCGGGACAGGGGTGTCCACGAGCAGTACTTC. The rearrangement joins TRBV11-2 to TRBJ2-7, with TRBD1 matching 10 bases. The CDR3 sequence is 15 residues long. Trimming took 6 bases from V and 5 from J; bases not matched to a gene: 10. Germline CDR1 is SGHAT and CDR2 is FQNNGV.

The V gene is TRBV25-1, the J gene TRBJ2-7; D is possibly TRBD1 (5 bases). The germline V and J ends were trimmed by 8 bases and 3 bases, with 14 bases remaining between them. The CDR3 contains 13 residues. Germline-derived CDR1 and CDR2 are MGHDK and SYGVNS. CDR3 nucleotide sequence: TGTGCCAGCCGACCCGCGACAGTCTACGAGCAGTACTTC. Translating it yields CASRPATVYEQYF.

The CDR3 DNA reads as TGTGCCAGCAGCGTGACAGTGGATAGCAATCAGCCCCAGCATTTT. Amino acids: CASSVTVDSNQPQHF. V and J are TRBV5-4 and TRBJ1-5, with a possible D match to TRBD1 (5 bases). The CDR3 totals 15 residues. With 4 bases removed from V and 0 bases from J, the gap between germline ends came to 11 bases. Looked up from germline, CDR1 is SGHNT and CDR2 is YYREEE (reference sequence).

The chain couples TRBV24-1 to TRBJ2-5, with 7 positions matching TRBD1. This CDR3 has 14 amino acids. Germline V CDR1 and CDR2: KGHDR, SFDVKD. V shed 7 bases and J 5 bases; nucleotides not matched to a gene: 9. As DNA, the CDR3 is TGTGCCACCAGCCGAAAGACAGGGAGTGAGACCCAGTACTTC. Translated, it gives CATSRKTGSETQYF.

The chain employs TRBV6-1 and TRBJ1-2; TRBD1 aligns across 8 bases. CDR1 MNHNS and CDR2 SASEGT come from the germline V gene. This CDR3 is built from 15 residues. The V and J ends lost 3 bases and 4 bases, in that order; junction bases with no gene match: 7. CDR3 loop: CASSETGTGIYGYTF. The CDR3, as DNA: TGTGCCAGCAGTGAGACCGGGACAGGAATCTATGGCTACACCTTC.

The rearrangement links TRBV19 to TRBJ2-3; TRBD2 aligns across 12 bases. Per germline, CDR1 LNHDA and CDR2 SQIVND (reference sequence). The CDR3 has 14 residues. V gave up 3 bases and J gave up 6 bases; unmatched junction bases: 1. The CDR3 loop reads CASSIGTSGDTQYF. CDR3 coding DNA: TGTGCCAGTAGTATCGGGACTAGCGGGGATACGCAGTATTTT.

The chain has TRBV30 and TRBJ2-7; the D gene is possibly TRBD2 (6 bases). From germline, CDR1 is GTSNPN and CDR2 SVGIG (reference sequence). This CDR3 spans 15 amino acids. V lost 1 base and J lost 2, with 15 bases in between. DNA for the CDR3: TGTGCCTGGAGTGCCCCCCTGGGACTCGCCTACGAGCAGTACTTC. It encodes CAWSAPLGLAYEQYF.

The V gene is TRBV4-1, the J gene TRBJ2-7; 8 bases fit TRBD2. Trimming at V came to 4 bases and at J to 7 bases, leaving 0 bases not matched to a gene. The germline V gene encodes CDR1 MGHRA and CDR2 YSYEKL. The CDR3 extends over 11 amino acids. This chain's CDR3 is CASSPGGEQYF. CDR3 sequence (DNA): TGCGCCAGCAGCCCGGGGGGGGAGCAGTACTTC.

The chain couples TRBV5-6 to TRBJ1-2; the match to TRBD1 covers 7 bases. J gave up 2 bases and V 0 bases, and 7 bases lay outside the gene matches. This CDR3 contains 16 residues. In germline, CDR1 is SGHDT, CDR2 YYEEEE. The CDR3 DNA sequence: TGTGCCAGCAGCTTGGCGGGACAGCCTGCGAACTATGGCTACACCTTC. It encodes CASSLAGQPANYGYTF.

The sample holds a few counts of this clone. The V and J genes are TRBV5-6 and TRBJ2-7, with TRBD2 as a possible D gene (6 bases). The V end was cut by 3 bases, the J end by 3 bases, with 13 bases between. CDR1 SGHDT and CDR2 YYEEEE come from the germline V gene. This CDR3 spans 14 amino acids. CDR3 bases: TGTGCCAGCAGCTGGGGGGTTGACAGCTACGAGCAGTACTTC. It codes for CASSWGVDSYEQYF.

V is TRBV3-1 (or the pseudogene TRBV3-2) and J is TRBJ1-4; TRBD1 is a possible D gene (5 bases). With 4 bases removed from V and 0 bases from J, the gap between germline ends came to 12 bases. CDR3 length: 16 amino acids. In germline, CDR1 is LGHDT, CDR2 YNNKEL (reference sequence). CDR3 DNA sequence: TGTGCCAGCAGCCGGGCAGGGCGGACAACTAATGAAAAACTGTTTTTT. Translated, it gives CASSRAGRTTNEKLFF.

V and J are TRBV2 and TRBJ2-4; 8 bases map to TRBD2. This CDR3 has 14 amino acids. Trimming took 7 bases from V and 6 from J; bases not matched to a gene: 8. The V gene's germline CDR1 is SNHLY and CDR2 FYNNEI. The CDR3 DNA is TGTGCCAGCAAGACGGCGGGAGGCCCAAACATTCAGTACTTC. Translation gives CASKTAGGPNIQYF. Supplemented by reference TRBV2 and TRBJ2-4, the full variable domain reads EPEVTQTPSHQVTQMGQEVILRCVPISNHLYFYWYRQILGQKVEFLVSFYNNEISEKSEIFDDQFSVERPDGSNFTLKIRSTKLEDSAMYFCASKTAGGPNIQYFGAGTRLSVL.